Listed below are T cell receptor beta chains from one sample, sequenced in a study of T cell changes during pregnancy in multiple sclerosis. Assay: immunoSEQ multiplex PCR; the TCRdb copy retains only in-frame clones and omits some. The sample has over 55,000 clones; almost 95% are singletons. The source material was CD8+ T cells from peripheral blood mononuclear cells, sampled in the third trimester of pregnancy. Receptors originate from a female donor in good health, enrolled as a control in a pregnancy study. CDR3s include the opening cysteine and the closing phenylalanine or tryptophan. D genes are given only for firm matches. Clone sizes are given selectively: once, few, many, or a class where the clone is expanded.

cdr3_length clone_size j_call d_call v_call cdr3_aa cdr3_nt
11 . TRBJ1-2 . TRBV20-1 CSARDSYGYTF TGCAGTGCTAGAGACAGCTATGGCTACACCTTC
15 . TRBJ2-7 TRBD1 TRBV27 CASTGTGKLYYEQYF TGTGCCAGCACCGGGACAGGGAAATTGTACTACGAGCAGTACTTC
12 . TRBJ2-7 . TRBV5-1 CASSYTSGEQYF TGCGCCAGCAGCTATACCTCGGGGGAGCAGTACTTC
15 . TRBJ1-1 TRBD1 TRBV4-1 CASSYRDRVNTEAFF TGCGCCAGCAGCTATCGGGACAGGGTGAACACTGAAGCTTTCTTT
13 . TRBJ2-7 . TRBV2 CASSTEYSYEQYF TGTGCCAGCAGCACAGAATATTCCTACGAGCAGTACTTC
14 . TRBJ1-2 TRBD1 TRBV7-9 CASSLGAGQNGYTF TGTGCCAGCAGCTTAGGGGCGGGACAGAATGGCTACACCTTC
16 . TRBJ1-1 TRBD1 TRBV6-1 CASSVLGQGANRGAFF TGTGCCAGCAGTGTTCTAGGACAGGGGGCCAACAGGGGAGCTTTCTTT
16 . TRBJ1-4 TRBD1 TRBV7-9 CASQSLGQGKNEKLFF TGTGCCAGCCAATCGCTAGGACAGGGGAAGAATGAAAAACTGTTTTTT
15 . TRBJ1-1 . TRBV19 CASSMSATAGTEAFF TGTGCCAGTAGTATGTCCGCGACTGCGGGCACTGAAGCTTTCTTT
12 . TRBJ2-5 . TRBV30 CAWKGAQETQYF TGTGCCTGGAAAGGGGCTCAAGAGACCCAGTACTTC
14 once TRBJ1-1 . TRBV9 CASSPQGGGTEAFF TGTGCCAGCAGCCCACAAGGGGGGGGCACTGAAGCTTTCTTT
16 once TRBJ2-1 . TRBV11-1 CASSLDPPGEYNEQFF TGTGCCAGCAGCTTAGATCCACCGGGGGAATACAATGAGCAGTTCTTC
16 . TRBJ2-5 TRBD2 TRBV27 CASSSPSSGVFGTQYF TGTGCCAGCAGTTCTCCTTCTAGCGGGGTATTTGGGACCCAGTACTTC
9 . TRBJ1-2 . TRBV10-3 CAPYRGYTF TGTGCCCCCTATCGGGGCTACACCTTC
13 once TRBJ1-6 . TRBV9 CASNRQGNSPLHF TGTGCCAGCAATAGGCAGGGTAATTCACCCCTCCACTTT
17 . TRBJ2-7 . TRBV4-1 CASSQVWAPGEIYEQYF TGCGCCAGCAGCCAAGTCTGGGCCCCAGGGGAAATCTACGAGCAGTACTTC
15 . TRBJ2-7 TRBD1 TRBV30 CAWSPRDSNFYEQYF TGTGCCTGGAGTCCCCGGGACAGTAATTTCTACGAGCAGTACTTC
14 . TRBJ2-1 . TRBV6-5 CASSYSTYYNEQFF TGTGCCAGCAGTTACTCGACTTACTACAATGAGCAGTTCTTC
15 . TRBJ1-1 . TRBV13 CASSPQTAADAEAFF TGTGCCAGCAGCCCACAAACCGCGGCGGATGCTGAAGCTTTCTTT
16 . TRBJ1-4 TRBD1 TRBV9 CASSVDRGGLREKLFF TGTGCCAGCAGCGTAGACAGGGGCGGTTTGCGGGAAAAACTGTTTTTT
15 . TRBJ2-7 . TRBV19 CASSNAGGLFYEQYF TGTGCCAGTAGTAACGCAGGGGGGCTCTTCTACGAGCAGTACTTC
13 . TRBJ1-1 TRBD1 TRBV15 CATSSLQGGDGFF TGTGCCACCAGCAGCCTCCAGGGGGGTGATGGTTTCTTT
17 . TRBJ1-1 . TRBV9 CASSHDGESRMNTEAFF TGTGCCAGCAGCCACGATGGGGAGAGTCGAATGAACACTGAAGCTTTCTTT
15 once TRBJ2-1 TRBD1 TRBV6-5 CASSRDSSSYNEQFF TGTGCCAGCAGTAGGGACAGCAGCTCCTACAATGAGCAGTTCTTC
16 . TRBJ2-7 . TRBV7-9 CASSPPRGLSSYEQYF TGTGCCAGCAGCCCACCCCGGGGACTGAGCTCCTACGAGCAGTACTTC
18 few TRBJ1-6 TRBD1 TRBV2 CASSEAGTASSYNSPLHF TGTGCCAGCAGTGAAGCCGGGACAGCGAGCTCCTATAATTCACCCCTCCACTTT
16 . TRBJ2-1 . TRBV14 CASSPGARGAYNEQFF TGTGCCAGCAGCCCCGGCGCGCGGGGAGCCTACAATGAGCAGTTCTTC
13 . TRBJ1-1 . TRBV9 CASSEGGGTEAFF TGTGCCAGCAGTGAAGGGGGGGGCACTGAAGCTTTCTTT
11 . TRBJ1-2 TRBD1 TRBV29-1 CSVGTEYGYTF TGCAGCGTCGGGACAGAGTATGGCTACACCTTC